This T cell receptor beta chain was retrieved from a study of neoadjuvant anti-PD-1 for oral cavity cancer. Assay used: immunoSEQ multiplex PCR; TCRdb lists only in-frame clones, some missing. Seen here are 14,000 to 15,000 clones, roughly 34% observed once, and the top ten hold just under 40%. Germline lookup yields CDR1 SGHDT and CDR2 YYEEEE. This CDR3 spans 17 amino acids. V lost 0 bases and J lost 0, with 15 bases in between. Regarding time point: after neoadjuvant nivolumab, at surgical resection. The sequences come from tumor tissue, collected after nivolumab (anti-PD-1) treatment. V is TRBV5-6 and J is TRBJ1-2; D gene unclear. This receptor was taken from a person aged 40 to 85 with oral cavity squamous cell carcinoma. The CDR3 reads CASSLASWALANYGYTF. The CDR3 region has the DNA TGTGCCAGCAGCTTGGCCAGCTGGGCCCTAGCTAACTATGGCTACACCTTC.